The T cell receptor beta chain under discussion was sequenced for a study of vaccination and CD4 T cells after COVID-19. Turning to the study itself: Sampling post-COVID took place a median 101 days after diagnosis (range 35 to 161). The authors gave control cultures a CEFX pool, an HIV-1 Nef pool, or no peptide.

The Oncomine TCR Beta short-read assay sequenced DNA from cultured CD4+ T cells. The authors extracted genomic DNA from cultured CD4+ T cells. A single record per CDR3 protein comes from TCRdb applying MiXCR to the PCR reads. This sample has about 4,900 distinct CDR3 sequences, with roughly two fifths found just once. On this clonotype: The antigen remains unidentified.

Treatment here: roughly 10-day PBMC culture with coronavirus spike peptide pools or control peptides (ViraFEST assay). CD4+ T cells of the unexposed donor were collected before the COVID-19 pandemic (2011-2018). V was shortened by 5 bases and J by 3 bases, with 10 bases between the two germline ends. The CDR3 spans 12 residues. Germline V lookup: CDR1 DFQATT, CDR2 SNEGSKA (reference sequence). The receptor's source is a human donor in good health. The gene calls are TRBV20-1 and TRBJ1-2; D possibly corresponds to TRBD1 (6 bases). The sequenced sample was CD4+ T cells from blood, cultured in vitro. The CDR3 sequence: CSASRTDYGYTF. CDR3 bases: TGCAGTGCTTCCCGGACAGACTATGGCTACACCTTC.